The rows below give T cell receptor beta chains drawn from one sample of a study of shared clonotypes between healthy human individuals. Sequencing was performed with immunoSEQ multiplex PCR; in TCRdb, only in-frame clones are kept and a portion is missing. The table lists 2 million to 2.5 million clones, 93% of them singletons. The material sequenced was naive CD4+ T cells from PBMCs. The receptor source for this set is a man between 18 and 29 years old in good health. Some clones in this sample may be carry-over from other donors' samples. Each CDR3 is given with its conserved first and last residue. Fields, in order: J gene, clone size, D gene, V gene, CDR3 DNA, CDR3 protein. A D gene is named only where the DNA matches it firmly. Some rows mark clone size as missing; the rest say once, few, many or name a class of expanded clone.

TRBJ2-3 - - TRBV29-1 TGCAGCGCTTTGGGAGAGTGGAGCACAGATACGCAGTATTTT CSALGEWSTDTQYF
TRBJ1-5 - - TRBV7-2 TGTGCCAGCAGCCCCAACAGGGCAGGAAATCAGCCCCAGCATTTT CASSPNRAGNQPQHF
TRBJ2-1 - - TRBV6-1 TGTGCCAGCACAGGTTACAATGAGCAGTTCTTC CASTGYNEQFF
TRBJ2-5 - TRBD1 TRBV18 TGTGCCAGCTCAACGGACAGGAAAGAGACCCAGTACTTC CASSTDRKETQYF
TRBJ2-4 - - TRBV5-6 TGTGCCAGCAGCTTGTTAGGGGTGCGGGGCAAGAACATTCAGTACTTC CASSLLGVRGKNIQYF
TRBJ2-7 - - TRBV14 TGTGCCAGCAGCCAAGTTCGGCGCCTCAACGAGCAGTACTTC CASSQVRRLNEQYF
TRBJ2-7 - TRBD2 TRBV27 TGTGCCAGCAGTCCCCATGGCGGGAGTTACGAGCAGTACTTC CASSPHGGSYEQYF
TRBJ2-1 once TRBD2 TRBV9 TGTGCCAGCAGCCGTTCCCCCGGGACTAGCGGGATGGATGAGCAGTTCTTC CASSRSPGTSGMDEQFF
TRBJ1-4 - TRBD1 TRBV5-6 TGTGCCAGCAGCTTGCAGGGGGCGGGTAATGAAAAACTGTTTTTT CASSLQGAGNEKLFF
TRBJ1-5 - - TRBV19 TGTGCCAGTAGTATAGTAGGTGGTAGCCAGCATTTT CASSIVGGSQHF